One and the same sample provided the 11 T cell receptor beta chains below, sequenced in a study of glioma-infiltrating T cells. Using RNA template, CDR3s of TCR alpha and beta were amplified with iRepertoire arm-PCR. MiXCR, run by TCRdb on the multiplex PCR reads, gives a single entry per CDR3 protein. The sample comprises about 380,000 distinct CDR3 sequences, around 45% of which are singletons, and 12% rests with the top ten. The sample taken for sequencing was glioma tissue, nonneoplastic brain tissue, or PBMCs (not recorded which). All receptors come from a human donor with low-grade glioma or glioblastoma, undergoing nonglioma brain surgery, or in good health (not recorded which).

Remarks on this clonotype: In this CDR3 the conserved last residue, phenylalanine or tryptophan, is missing, so a read error is likely. V usage is TRBV20-1 and J usage is TRBJ2-7, with a possible D match to TRBD2 (6 bases). From germline, CDR1 is DFQATT and CDR2 SNEGSKA (reference sequence). V was pared by 6 bases and J by 2 bases, with 11 bases between. The CDR3 sequence is 12 residues long. For the CDR3, the DNA is TGCAGTGCGGGGGGTAGTGCCTACGAGCAGTACTCC. This gives the protein CSAGGSAYEQYS.

There are many counts of this clonotype. The chain uses TRBV15 and TRBJ1-1; D gene ambiguous. This CDR3 contains 11 residues. Germline CDR1 is LNHNV and CDR2 is YYDKDF (reference sequence). V was cut by 8 bases and J by 12 bases, with 16 bases left in between. CDR3 residues: CATGDYRRTFF. CDR3 coding DNA: TGTGCCACCGGAGATTATCGCCGGACTTTCTTT.

This sequence joins TRBV19 and TRBJ1-1; weak D call: TRBD1 (5 bases). With 5 bases removed from V and 4 bases from J, the gap between germline ends came to 11 bases. The CDR3 length is 13 residues. Germline V CDR1 and CDR2: LNHDA, SQIVND (reference sequence). As DNA, the CDR3 is TGTGCCAGTAGTCAGGGTTCGGGCACTGAAGCTTTCTTT. Translated, it gives CASSQGSGTEAFF. The full variable domain, its missing parts supplied by reference TRBV19 and TRBJ1-1, is DGGITQSPKYLFRKEGQNVTLSCEQNLNHDAMYWYRQDPGQGLRLIYYSQIVNDFQKGDIAEGYSVSREKKESFPLTVTSAQKNPTAFYLCASSQGSGTEAFFGQGTRLTVV.

Comments on this clonotype: A much larger clone sits a single nucleotide away, making a read error possible. The chain carries TRBV6-1 and TRBJ1-1; 8 bases are a match to TRBD1. This CDR3 is 16 amino acids long. The V gene end was trimmed by 6 bases and the J gene end by 4 bases; junction bases not matched to a gene: 13. CDR1 is MNHNS and CDR2 is SASEGT in the germline V gene. Here the CDR3 reads CASRPLTGGRATEAFF. The CDR3 bases are TGTGCCAGCAGGCCGCTCACAGGGGGACGGGCCACTGAAGCTTTCTTT.

J is TRBJ2-7 and V is TRBV4-1; TRBD2 aligns across 8 bases. The CDR3 has 17 residues. CDR1 MGHRA and CDR2 YSYEKL come from the germline V gene. Germline trimming cut 3 bases from V and 5 bases from J; bases unmatched to any gene: 15. The CDR3 DNA follows: TGCGCCAGCAGCCAGGGACTAGGACGGGACCCCCTTAACGAGCAGTACTTC. Translated, it gives CASSQGLGRDPLNEQYF.

Of note for this clonotype: A much larger clonotype is one base distant, so this may be a read error. The chain uses TRBV2 and TRBJ2-7; D is perhaps TRBD1 (5 bases). Germline CDR1 SNHLY, CDR2 FYNNEI. The CDR3 sequence is 12 residues long. DNA of the CDR3: TGTGCCAGCAAGGGGCAGGGCTACGTGCAGTACTTC. Translation gives CASKGQGYVQYF.

The chain links TRBV5-1 to TRBJ2-3; D gene uncertain. Germline V gene sequence: CDR1 SGHRS, CDR2 YFSETQ. V was pared by 2 bases and J by 4 bases, with 11 bases between. The CDR3 consists of 14 residues. This chain's CDR3 is CASSFWNPADTQYF. The CDR3 DNA reads TGCGCCAGCAGCTTTTGGAATCCGGCAGATACGCAGTATTTT.

J is TRBJ2-3 and V is TRBV3-1, with a possible D match to TRBD2 (6 bases). The CDR3 has 15 amino acids. CDR1 is LGHDT, CDR2 YNNKEL, per germline (reference sequence). Trimming left V 4 bases short and J 2 bases short, with 13 bases between. The CDR3 loop is CASSPYGEVTDTQYF. CDR3 nucleotide sequence: TGTGCCAGCAGCCCTTACGGGGAGGTCACAGATACGCAGTATTTT.

As to this clonotype: A much larger clonotype is one base distant, so this may be a read error. This chain joins TRBV6-2 or TRBV6-3 and TRBJ1-2; D uncertain. The CDR3 sequence is 14 residues long. Trimming removed 3 bases at V and 0 bases at J, with 8 bases between. Germline CDR1 MNHEY, CDR2 SVGEGT. The CDR3 here is CASSYGWTNYGYTF. The CDR3 DNA follows: TGTGCCAGCAGTTATGGTTGGACTAACTATGGCTACACCTTC.

With regard to this clonotype: One end of the junction fails to match germline, which may point to a read error. The rearrangement links TRBV6-1 to TRBJ2-3; D call uncertain. The V gene's germline CDR1 is MNHNS and CDR2 SASEGT. CDR3 length: 15 amino acids. CDR3 sequence (DNA): TGTGCCAGCAAAGGTTACTCTCACCTCACAGATACGAAGTATTTT. It is translated as CASKGYSHLTDTKYF.

The chain joins TRBV6-5 to TRBJ2-1; D remains ambiguous. V lost 7 bases, J lost 4 bases, and 11 bases lay in between. The CDR3 is 13 amino acids. Germline CDR1 MNHEY, CDR2 SVGAGI. CDR3 region: CASIIIVYNEQFF. CDR3 sequence (DNA): TGTGCCAGCATCATAATCGTGTACAATGAGCAGTTCTTC.